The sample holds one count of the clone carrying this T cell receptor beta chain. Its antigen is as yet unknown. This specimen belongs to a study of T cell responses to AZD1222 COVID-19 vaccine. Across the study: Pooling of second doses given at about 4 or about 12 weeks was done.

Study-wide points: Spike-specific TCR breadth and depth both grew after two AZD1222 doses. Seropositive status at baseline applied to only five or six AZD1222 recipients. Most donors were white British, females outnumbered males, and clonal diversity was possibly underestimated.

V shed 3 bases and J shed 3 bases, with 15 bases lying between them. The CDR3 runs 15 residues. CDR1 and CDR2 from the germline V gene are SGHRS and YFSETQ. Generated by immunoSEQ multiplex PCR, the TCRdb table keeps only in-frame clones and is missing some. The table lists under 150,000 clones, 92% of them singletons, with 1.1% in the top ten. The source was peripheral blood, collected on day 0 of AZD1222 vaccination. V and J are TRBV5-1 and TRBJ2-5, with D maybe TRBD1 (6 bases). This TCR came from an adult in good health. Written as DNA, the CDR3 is TGCGCCAGCAGCTCCGGACAGACAATAGAAGAGACCCAGTACTTC. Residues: CASSSGQTIEETQYF.